The 5 T cell receptor beta chains below all came from one sample that was sequenced in a study of OX40 agonist ivuxolimab in advanced cancers. The protocol was immunoSEQ multiplex PCR, while the TCRdb copy is restricted to in-frame clones and leaves out a portion. Of around 70,000 clones listed, about 85% are singletons. The sequencing used CD4+ or CD8+ T cells sorted from blood, collected in a trial of the OX40 agonist ivuxolimab. The receptors were gathered from an adult with an advanced solid tumor such as melanoma, head and neck, liver or kidney cancer.

This chain connects TRBV7-9 to TRBJ2-2; D is perhaps TRBD2 (5 bases). With 9 bases removed from V and 4 bases from J, the gap between germline ends came to 12 bases. This CDR3 spans 13 amino acids. Germline V CDR1 and CDR2: SEHNR, FQNEAQ (reference sequence). The DNA of the CDR3 is TGTGCCAGTATCCTTGCGGGCACCGGGGAGCTGTTTTTT. Protein: CASILAGTGELFF.

In DNA form, the CDR3 reads TGTGCCAGCAGTTTACGAGTCGGACGCACCGGGGAGCTGTTTTTT. Its protein is CASSLRVGRTGELFF. V gene TRBV28 combines with J gene TRBJ2-2; D unclear. This CDR3 has 15 residues. Germline CDR1 MDHEN, CDR2 SYDVKM. The V gene lost 2 bases and the J gene lost 4 bases, with 11 bases spanning the gap.

Regarding this clone: Relative to the germline gene, one junction end is altered; a read error may explain this. V usage is TRBV7-2 and J usage is TRBJ2-7, with D perhaps TRBD1 (6 bases). This CDR3 region has 16 residues. Germline V gene lookup returns CDR1 SGHTA and CDR2 FQGNSA. The CDR3 coding sequence is TGTGCCAGCAGCCTAGCCCCTACCGACAGGTCTAAAGAGCAGTACTTC. Protein sequence: CASSLAPTDRSKEQYF.

The CDR3 reads CASSTPRGASTEAFF. As DNA, the CDR3 is TGTGCCAGCAGTACCCCCCGGGGGGCTAGCACTGAAGCTTTCTTT. V and J are TRBV28 and TRBJ1-1; D is perhaps TRBD1 (6 bases). Germline CDR1 is MDHEN and CDR2 is SYDVKM. The CDR3 totals 15 residues. The V end was cut by 5 bases, the J end by 4 bases, with 17 bases between.

V gene TRBV6-5 combines with J gene TRBJ2-5; D uncertain. V shed 5 bases and J shed 11 bases, with 12 bases lying between them. The CDR3 length is 11 residues. CDR1 and CDR2 (germline): MNHEY, SVGAGI. The CDR3 loop is CASSDLFEQYF. For the CDR3, the DNA is TGTGCCAGCAGTGACCTTTTTGAGCAGTACTTC.